The entry below gives a single T cell receptor beta chain sequence along with its context. Germline V gives CDR1 LNHDA, CDR2 SQIVND (reference sequence). Trimming took 2 bases from V and 7 from J; bases not matched to a gene: 10. The CDR3 consists of 16 residues. During active infection, Seattle patients enrolled and were then monitored through disease. Original data processing: Reference gene primer amplification yielded estimated nucleated cell counts. Produced via immunoSEQ multiplex PCR; TCRdb's table is partial and in-frame only. V and J calls and clone size are given by that table; D and trimming were obtained from the DNA. The sample lists around 63,000 clones; approximately 90% were seen once. The data originate from a study of blood T cell repertoires in COVID-19.

Sequencing was done on a sample of peripheral blood. The chain uses TRBV19 and TRBJ1-5; 8 bases are a match to TRBD1. This clonotype was sampled from an older woman with COVID-19, enrolled during active disease. In nucleotides, the CDR3 is TGTGCCAGTAGTATACACTTAGGACAGGGCCGGCAGCCCCAGCATTTT. Residues: CASSIHLGQGRQPQHF.